This T cell receptor beta chain comes out of a study of T cells in Graves' hyperthyroidism and ophthalmopathy. Whole-study findings and limits: Appearing also in blood were most of the thyroid clonotypes expanded above 0.001.

Regions amplified from RNA transcripts were the TCR beta CDR3 regions. First-round RT-PCR targeting the TCR CDR3 was performed with the HTBI primer set. TCRdb reprocessed the multiplex PCR reads via MiXCR and lists one record per CDR3 protein. Of some 770,000 distinct CDR3 sequences detected, less than 20% appear once; the ten largest clones hold roughly 8%. The CDR3 is made up of 14 amino acids. The germline V and J ends were trimmed by 5 bases and 4 bases, with 17 bases remaining between them. Germline values: CDR1 GTSNPN, CDR2 SVGIG (reference sequence). This clonotype was recorded at least ten times. The target antigen is unknown.

The sample consisted of blood. J is TRBJ1-2 and V is TRBV30; D perhaps matches TRBD1 (5 bases). The receptor's source is a man between 18 and 35 years old with Graves' hyperthyroidism. The CDR3 spells CAWFRHPDSYGYTF. The CDR3 coding sequence is TGTGCCTGGTTTCGACATCCCGACAGCTATGGCTACACCTTC.